The clone carrying this T cell receptor (beta chain) was observed a few times. Its target is not known. 5'RACE template switching generated TCR cDNA, adding a universal primer site and UMIs. TCRdb re-derived calls from the 5' RACE reads in MiXCR, one entry per CDR3 protein. This sample has roughly 400,000 distinct CDR3 sequences; around 19% occur once, and the top ten carry 15% to 20%. J lost 2 bases, V lost 0 bases, and 2 bases had no gene match. Germline CDR1 reads SGHRS; CDR2 reads YFSETQ. The CDR3 runs 16 residues. The data belong to a study of T cells after yellow fever vaccination. Broader study findings: Clonotypes appearing in both CD4 and CD8 compartments existed, and their share was small. Peaking faster, on day 5 versus 15, the secondary response was nonetheless weaker. FACS-sorted repertoires could harbor abundant contaminating bulk-population clonotypes.

The specimen was PBMCs, collected before the yellow fever booster vaccination. This receptor was taken from a man aged 18 to 30 who received the YFV17D yellow fever vaccine. The rearrangement joins TRBV5-1 to TRBJ2-6, with 7 bases matching TRBD2. The CDR3 sequence: CASSLAGGTGANVLTF. The CDR3 region has the DNA TGCGCCAGCAGCTTGGCCGGGGGGACTGGGGCCAACGTCCTGACTTTC.